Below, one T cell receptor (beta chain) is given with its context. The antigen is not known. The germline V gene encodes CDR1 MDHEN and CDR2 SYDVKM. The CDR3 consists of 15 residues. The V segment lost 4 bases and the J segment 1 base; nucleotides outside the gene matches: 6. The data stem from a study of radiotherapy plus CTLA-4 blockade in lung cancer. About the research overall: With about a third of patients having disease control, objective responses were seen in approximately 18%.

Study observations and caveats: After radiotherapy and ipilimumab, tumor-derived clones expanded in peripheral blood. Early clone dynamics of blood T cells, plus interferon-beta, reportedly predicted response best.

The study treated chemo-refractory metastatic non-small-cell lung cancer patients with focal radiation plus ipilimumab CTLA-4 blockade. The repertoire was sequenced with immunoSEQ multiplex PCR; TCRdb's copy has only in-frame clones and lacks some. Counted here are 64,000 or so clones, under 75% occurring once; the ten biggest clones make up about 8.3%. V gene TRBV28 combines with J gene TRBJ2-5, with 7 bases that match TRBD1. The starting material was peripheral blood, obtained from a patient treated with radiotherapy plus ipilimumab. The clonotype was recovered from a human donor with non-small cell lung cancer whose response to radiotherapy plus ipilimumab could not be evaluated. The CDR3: CASSSTGATQETQYF. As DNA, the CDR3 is TGTGCCAGCAGTTCCACAGGGGCTACCCAAGAGACCCAGTACTTC.